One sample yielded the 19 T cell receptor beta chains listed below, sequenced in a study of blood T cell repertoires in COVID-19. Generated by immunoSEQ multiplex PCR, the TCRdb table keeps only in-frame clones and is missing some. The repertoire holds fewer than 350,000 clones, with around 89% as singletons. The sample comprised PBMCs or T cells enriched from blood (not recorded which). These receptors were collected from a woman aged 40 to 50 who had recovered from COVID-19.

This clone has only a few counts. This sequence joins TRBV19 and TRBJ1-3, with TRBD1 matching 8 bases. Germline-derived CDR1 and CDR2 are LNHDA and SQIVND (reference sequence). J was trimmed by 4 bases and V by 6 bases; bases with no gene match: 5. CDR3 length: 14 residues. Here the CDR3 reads CASRTGQGGNTIYF. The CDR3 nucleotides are TGTGCCAGTAGGACCGGACAGGGAGGAAACACCATATATTTT.

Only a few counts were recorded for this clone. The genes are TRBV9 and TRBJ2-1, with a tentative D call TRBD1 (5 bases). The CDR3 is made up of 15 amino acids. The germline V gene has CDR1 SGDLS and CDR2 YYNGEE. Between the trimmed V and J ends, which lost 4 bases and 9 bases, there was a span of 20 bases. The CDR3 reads CASSQGGAPDVEQFF. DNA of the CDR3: TGTGCCAGCAGCCAGGGTGGGGCGCCGGATGTTGAGCAGTTCTTC. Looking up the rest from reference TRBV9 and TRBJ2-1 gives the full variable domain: DSGVTQTPKHLITATGQRVTLRCSPRSGDLSVYWYQQSLDQGLQFLIQYYNGEERAKGNILERFSAQQFPDLHSELNLSSLELGDSALYFCASSQGGAPDVEQFFGPGTRLTVL.

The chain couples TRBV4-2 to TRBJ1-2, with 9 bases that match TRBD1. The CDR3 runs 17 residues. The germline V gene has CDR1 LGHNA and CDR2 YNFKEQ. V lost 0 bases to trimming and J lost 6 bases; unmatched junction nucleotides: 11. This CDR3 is CASSQDWTGVGINGYTF. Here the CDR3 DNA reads TGTGCCAGCAGCCAAGATTGGACAGGGGTTGGAATCAATGGCTACACCTTC.

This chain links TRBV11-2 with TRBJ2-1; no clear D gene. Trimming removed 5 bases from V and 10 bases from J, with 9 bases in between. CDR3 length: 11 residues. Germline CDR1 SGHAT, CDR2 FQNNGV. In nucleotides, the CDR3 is TGTGCCAGCAGCATGGGCATCGAGCAGTTCTTC. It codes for CASSMGIEQFF.

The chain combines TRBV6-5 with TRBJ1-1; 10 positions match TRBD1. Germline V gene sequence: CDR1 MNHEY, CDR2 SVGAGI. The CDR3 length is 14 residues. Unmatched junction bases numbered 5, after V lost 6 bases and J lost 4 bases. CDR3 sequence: CASSPGTGATEAFF. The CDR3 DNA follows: TGTGCCAGCAGCCCCGGGACAGGGGCCACTGAAGCTTTCTTT.

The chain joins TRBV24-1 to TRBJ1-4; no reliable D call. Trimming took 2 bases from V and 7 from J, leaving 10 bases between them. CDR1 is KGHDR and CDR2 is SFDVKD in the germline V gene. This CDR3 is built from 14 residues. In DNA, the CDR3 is TGTGCCACCAGTGATTCCCAGGTAGTTGAAAAACTGTTTTTT. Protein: CATSDSQVVEKLFF.

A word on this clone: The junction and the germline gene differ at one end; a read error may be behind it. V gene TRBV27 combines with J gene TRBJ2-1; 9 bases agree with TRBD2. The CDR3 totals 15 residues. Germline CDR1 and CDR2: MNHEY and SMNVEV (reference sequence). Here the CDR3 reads CASSRGLASFNEQFF. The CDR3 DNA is TGTGCCAGCAGCCGAGGACTAGCGTCCTTCAATGAGCAGTTCTTC.

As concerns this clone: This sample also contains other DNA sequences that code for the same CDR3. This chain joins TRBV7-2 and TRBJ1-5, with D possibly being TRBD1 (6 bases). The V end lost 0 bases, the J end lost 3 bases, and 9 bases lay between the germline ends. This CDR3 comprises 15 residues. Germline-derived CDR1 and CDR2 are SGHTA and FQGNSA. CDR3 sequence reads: CASSLAGGVNQPQHF. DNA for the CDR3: TGTGCCAGCAGCTTAGCAGGGGGGGTCAATCAGCCCCAGCATTTT. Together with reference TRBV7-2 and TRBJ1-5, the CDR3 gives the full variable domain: GAGVSQSPSNKVTEKGKDVELRCDPISGHTALYWYRQSLGQGLEFLIYFQGNSAPDKSGLPSDRFSAERTGGSVSTLTIQRTQQEDSAVYLCASSLAGGVNQPQHFGDGTRLSIL.

CDR3: CASSQGGLDPYNEQFF. In DNA form, the CDR3 reads TGTGCCAGCAGCCAAGGGGGACTAGACCCCTACAATGAGCAGTTCTTC. The chain couples TRBV3-1 (or the pseudogene TRBV3-2) to TRBJ2-1; 8 bases agree with TRBD2. J was trimmed by 2 bases and V by 1 base; bases with no gene match: 4. CDR1 and CDR2 from the germline V gene are LGHDT and YNNKEL (reference sequence). The CDR3 sequence is 16 residues long.

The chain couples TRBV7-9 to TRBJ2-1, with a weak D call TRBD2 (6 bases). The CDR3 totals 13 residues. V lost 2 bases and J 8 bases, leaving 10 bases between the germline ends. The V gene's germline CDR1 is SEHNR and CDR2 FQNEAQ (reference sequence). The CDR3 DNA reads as TGTGCCAGCAGCTTAACGGGGGACCATGAGCAGTTCTTC. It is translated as CASSLTGDHEQFF.

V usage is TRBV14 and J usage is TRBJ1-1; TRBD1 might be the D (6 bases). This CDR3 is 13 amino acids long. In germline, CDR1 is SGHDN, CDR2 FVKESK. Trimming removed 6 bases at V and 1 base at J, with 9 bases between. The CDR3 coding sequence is TGTGCCAGCAGTCGACAGGAGAACACTGAAGCTTTCTTT. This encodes CASSRQENTEAFF. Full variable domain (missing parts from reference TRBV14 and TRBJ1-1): EAGVTQFPSHSVIEKGQTVTLRCDPISGHDNLYWYRRVMGKEIKFLLHFVKESKQDESGMPNNRFLAERTGGTYSTLKVQPAELEDSGVYFCASSRQENTEAFFGQGTRLTVV.

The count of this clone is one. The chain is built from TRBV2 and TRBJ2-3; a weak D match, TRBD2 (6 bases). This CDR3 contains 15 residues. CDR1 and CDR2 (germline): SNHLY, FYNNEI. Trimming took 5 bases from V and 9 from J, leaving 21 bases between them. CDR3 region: CASSPLIGSGGTQYF. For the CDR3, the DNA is TGTGCCAGCAGTCCTCTAATCGGGAGCGGAGGCACGCAGTATTTT. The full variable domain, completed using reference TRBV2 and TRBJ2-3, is EPEVTQTPSHQVTQMGQEVILRCVPISNHLYFYWYRQILGQKVEFLVSFYNNEISEKSEIFDDQFSVERPDGSNFTLKIRSTKLEDSAMYFCASSPLIGSGGTQYFGPGTRLTVL.

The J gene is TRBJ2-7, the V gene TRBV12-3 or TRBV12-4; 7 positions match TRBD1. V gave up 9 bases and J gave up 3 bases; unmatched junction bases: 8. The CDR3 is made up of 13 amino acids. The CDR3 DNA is TGTGCCAGTCAGGGGGACAAGGACTACGAGCAGTACTTC. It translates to CASQGDKDYEQYF.

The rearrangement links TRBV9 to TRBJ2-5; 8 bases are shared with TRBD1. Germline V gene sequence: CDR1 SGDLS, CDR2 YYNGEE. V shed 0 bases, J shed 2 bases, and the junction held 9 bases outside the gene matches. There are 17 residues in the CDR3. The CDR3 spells CASSVASRTGRQETQYF. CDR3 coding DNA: TGTGCCAGCAGCGTAGCCTCTCGGACAGGGAGACAAGAGACCCAGTACTTC.

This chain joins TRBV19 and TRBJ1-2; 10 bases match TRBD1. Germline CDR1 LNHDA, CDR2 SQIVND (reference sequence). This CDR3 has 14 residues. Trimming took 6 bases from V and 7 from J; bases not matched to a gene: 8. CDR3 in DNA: TGTGCCAGTAGGGGACAGGGGAATGTACCTGGCTACACCTTC. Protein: CASRGQGNVPGYTF. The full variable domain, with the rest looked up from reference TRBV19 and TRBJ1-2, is DGGITQSPKYLFRKEGQNVTLSCEQNLNHDAMYWYRQDPGQGLRLIYYSQIVNDFQKGDIAEGYSVSREKKESFPLTVTSAQKNPTAFYLCASRGQGNVPGYTFGSGTRLTVV.

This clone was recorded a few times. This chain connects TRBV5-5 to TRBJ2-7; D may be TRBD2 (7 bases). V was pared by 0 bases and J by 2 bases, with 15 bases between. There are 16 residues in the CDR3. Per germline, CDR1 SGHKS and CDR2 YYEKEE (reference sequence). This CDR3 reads CASSLEGGRAAYEQYF. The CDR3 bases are TGTGCCAGCAGCTTGGAAGGGGGGAGGGCTGCCTACGAGCAGTACTTC.

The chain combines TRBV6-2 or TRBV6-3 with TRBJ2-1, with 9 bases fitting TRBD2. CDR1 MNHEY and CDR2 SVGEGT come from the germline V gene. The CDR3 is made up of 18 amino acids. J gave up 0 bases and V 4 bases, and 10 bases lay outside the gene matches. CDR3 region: CASSSVRLAGSSYNEQFF. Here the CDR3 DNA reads TGTGCCAGCAGTTCTGTACGGCTAGCGGGGAGCTCCTACAATGAGCAGTTCTTC.

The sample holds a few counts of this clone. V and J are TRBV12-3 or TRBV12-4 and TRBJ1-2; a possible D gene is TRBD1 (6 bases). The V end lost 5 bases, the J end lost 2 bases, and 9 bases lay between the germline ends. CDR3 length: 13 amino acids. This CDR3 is CASSTGFNYGYTF. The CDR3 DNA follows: TGTGCCAGCAGTACAGGGTTCAACTATGGCTACACCTTC.

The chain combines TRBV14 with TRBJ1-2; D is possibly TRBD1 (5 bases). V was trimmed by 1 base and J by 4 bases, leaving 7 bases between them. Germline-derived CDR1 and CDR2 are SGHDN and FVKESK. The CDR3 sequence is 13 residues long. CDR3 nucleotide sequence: TGTGCCAGCAGCCAAGTAAGGGGCTATGGCTACACCTTC. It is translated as CASSQVRGYGYTF.